A single sample gave rise to the 3 T cell receptor beta chains below, sequenced in a study of cytomegalovirus exposure and HLA in healthy donors. Repertoires were generated with immunoSEQ multiplex PCR, while TCRdb's copy carries only in-frame clones and drops some. The table includes some 200,000 clones, 84% detected once. The sequencing sample was made of PBMCs. Source of these receptors: a woman between 25 and 40 years old in good health and CMV-seropositive.

The gene calls are TRBV7-3 and TRBJ2-1; D perhaps matches TRBD2 (6 bases). The germline V gene has CDR1 SGHTA and CDR2 FQGTGA. CDR3 length equals 14 residues. V was clipped by 2 bases and J by 5 bases, with 10 bases between them. The CDR3 nucleotides read TGTGCCAGCAGCTTATTCGGGGGTAACAATGAGCAGTTCTTC. This encodes CASSLFGGNNEQFF.

The V call is TRBV7-2, the J call TRBJ1-1; D not resolved. Germline CDR1 and CDR2: SGHTA and FQGNSA. CDR3 length equals 15 residues. V lost 5 bases, J lost 7 bases, and 20 bases lay in between. The CDR3, as DNA: TGTGCCAGCAGCCCTCACAAAGTACGCGGAATTGAAGCTTTCTTT. This encodes CASSPHKVRGIEAFF.

The rearrangement uses TRBV19 and TRBJ1-1, with 7 bases fitting TRBD1. V was clipped by 6 bases and J by 7 bases; unmatched bases: 8. The CDR3 totals 13 residues. CDR1 LNHDA and CDR2 SQIVND come from the germline V gene (reference sequence). The CDR3 reads CASRRDRRGEAFF. As DNA, the CDR3 is TGTGCCAGTAGAAGGGACAGACGAGGTGAAGCTTTCTTT. The full variable domain, in which reference TRBV19 and TRBJ1-1 provide the parts outside the CDR3, is DGGITQSPKYLFRKEGQNVTLSCEQNLNHDAMYWYRQDPGQGLRLIYYSQIVNDFQKGDIAEGYSVSREKKESFPLTVTSAQKNPTAFYLCASRRDRRGEAFFGQGTRLTVV.